Reported below is one TCR beta chain. The entry originates in a study of blood T cell repertoires in COVID-19. CDR1 is SGHTA, CDR2 FQGNSA, per germline. This CDR3 is built from 13 residues. Trimming stripped 3 bases from V and 6 bases from J, with 12 bases between. Assay: immunoSEQ multiplex PCR; the TCRdb copy retains only in-frame clones and omits some. The table lists fewer than 70,000 clones, 75% to 90% of them singletons. Sequencing was performed on peripheral blood. The J gene is TRBJ2-7, the V gene TRBV7-2; D may be TRBD1 (5 bases). The receptor comes from a human donor in a cohort sampled during active COVID-19. CDR3 region: CASSFGIRGEQYF. The CDR3 coding sequence is TGTGCCAGCAGCTTCGGTATAAGGGGCGAGCAGTACTTC.